Below, 18 T cell receptor beta chains from the same sample are listed, as sequenced in a study of blood T cell repertoires in COVID-19. Profiling relied on immunoSEQ multiplex PCR, and the TCRdb table lists in-frame clones only, not all of them. The sample includes about 160,000 clones, 90% of them seen just once. The sample taken for sequencing was peripheral blood. These receptors came from a man over 45 with acute or convalescent COVID-19.

V gene TRBV28 combines with J gene TRBJ1-2; D remains ambiguous. CDR3 length: 11 residues. Trimming left V 5 bases short and J 4 bases short, with 5 bases between. The V gene's germline CDR1 is MDHEN and CDR2 SYDVKM. The CDR3 region has the DNA TGTGCCAGCAGTACAGCCTATGGCTACACCTTC. It translates to CASSTAYGYTF.

The V call is TRBV7-9, the J call TRBJ1-4; 8 nucleotides match TRBD1. This CDR3 has 13 amino acids. J gave up 8 bases and V 5 bases, and 4 bases lay outside the gene matches. Germline-derived CDR1 and CDR2 are SEHNR and FQNEAQ (reference sequence). CDR3 region: CASSVAGGEKLFF. As DNA, the CDR3 is TGTGCCAGCAGCGTCGCAGGGGGCGAAAAACTGTTTTTT.

This rearrangement joins TRBV18 to TRBJ2-5, with D possibly matching TRBD2 (5 bases). V lost 4 bases to trimming and J lost 5 bases, with 17 bases between them. In germline, CDR1 is KGHSH, CDR2 LQKENI. The CDR3 is 15 amino acids. CDR3 sequence (DNA): TGTGCCAGCTCACAAGCCCAGAAGCGGTCGGAGACCCAGTACTTC. This codes for CASSQAQKRSETQYF. Complete variable domain (other parts from reference TRBV18 and TRBJ2-5): NAGVMQNPRHLVRRRGQEARLRCSPMKGHSHVYWYRQLPEEGLKFMVYLQKENIIDESGMPKERFSAEFPKEGPSILRIQQVVRGDSAAYFCASSQAQKRSETQYFGPGTRLLVL.

The chain employs TRBV29-1 and TRBJ2-5; 10 bases line up with TRBD1. Trimming cost V 4 bases and J 1 base; bases outside gene matches: 3. Germline V lookup: CDR1 SQVTM, CDR2 ANQGSEA. The CDR3 runs 14 residues. The CDR3 nucleotides read TGCAGCGTTGCGGGACAGGGGCGCCAAGAGACCCAGTACTTC. Its protein is CSVAGQGRQETQYF.

The rearrangement uses TRBV24-1 and TRBJ2-1, with D perhaps matching TRBD1 (5 bases). V was clipped by 2 bases and J by 6 bases, with 7 bases between them. The germline V gene has CDR1 KGHDR and CDR2 SFDVKD. The CDR3 totals 13 residues. The CDR3 spells CATSDSGANEQFF. The DNA of the CDR3 is TGTGCCACCAGTGATTCTGGGGCCAATGAGCAGTTCTTC.

CDR3 loop: CAWLRDDMIQETQYF. The CDR3 DNA reads TGTGCCTGGTTGCGGGACGACATGATCCAAGAGACCCAGTACTTC. This rearrangement joins TRBV30 to TRBJ2-5; D is possibly TRBD2 (6 bases). CDR3 size: 15 residues. Germline CDR1 is GTSNPN and CDR2 is SVGIG (reference sequence). Deletions cut 5 bases from V and 1 base from J, with 17 bases between. The complete variable domain, with remaining parts taken from reference TRBV30 and TRBJ2-5, reads SQTIHQWPATLVQPVGSPLSLECTVEGTSNPNLYWYRQAAGRGLQLLFYSVGIGQISSEVPQNLSASRPQDRQFILSSKKLLLSDSGFYLCAWLRDDMIQETQYFGPGTRLLVL.

The chain links TRBV11-3 to TRBJ2-2, with 9 bases fitting TRBD2. The CDR3 sequence is 14 residues long. V shed 3 bases, J shed 7 bases, and the junction held 3 bases outside the gene matches. CDR1 is SGHNT, CDR2 YENEEA, per germline. Here the CDR3 reads CASSFSGGSGELFF. Here the CDR3 DNA reads TGTGCCAGCAGCTTTAGCGGGGGTAGCGGGGAGCTGTTTTTT.

The chain combines TRBV6-1 with TRBJ1-4, with 8 nucleotides matching TRBD1. Germline CDR1 reads MNHNS; CDR2 reads SASEGT. Germline trimming cut 3 bases from V and 7 bases from J; bases unmatched to any gene: 1. This CDR3 is built from 13 residues. CDR3 DNA sequence: TGTGCCAGCAGTGATGGACAGGGTGAAAAACTGTTTTTT. Translated, it gives CASSDGQGEKLFF.

CDR3 coding DNA: TGTGCCAGCTCGACGGGAAAGCGAGCAACTAATGAAAAACTGTTTTTT. Its translation: CASSTGKRATNEKLFF. The V and J genes are TRBV7-9 and TRBJ1-4; D remains unclear. V gave up 8 bases and J gave up 0 bases, with 16 bases separating them. Germline V CDR1 and CDR2: SEHNR, FQNEAQ (reference sequence). The CDR3 is 16 amino acids.

The chain has TRBV7-8 and TRBJ1-1; no clear D. Trimming took 2 bases from V and 9 from J, leaving 13 bases between them. CDR1 is SGHVS, CDR2 FQNEAQ, per germline. The CDR3 is 13 amino acids. This CDR3 reads CASSLNGLVKAFF. CDR3 DNA sequence: TGTGCCAGCAGCTTAAACGGTTTAGTGAAAGCTTTCTTT.

The chain has TRBV18 and TRBJ1-3; D remains ambiguous. The CDR3 runs to 15 residues. The germline V gene has CDR1 KGHSH and CDR2 LQKENI. V was pared by 2 bases and J by 2 bases, with 10 bases between. As DNA, the CDR3 is TGTGCCAGCTCACCAGCCAGGCTTACTGGAAACACCATATATTTT. Translating gives CASSPARLTGNTIYF.

With respect to this clone: The sample holds other DNA sequences that translate to the same CDR3. The rearrangement uses TRBV5-1 and TRBJ2-3; 11 positions match TRBD2. V lost 0 bases to trimming and J lost 0 bases; unmatched junction nucleotides: 0. Germline V gene data show CDR1 as SGHRS and CDR2 as YFSETQ. CDR3 length: 16 amino acids. In nucleotides, the CDR3 is TGCGCCAGCAGCTTGGGGACTAGCGGGAGCACAGATACGCAGTATTTT. It is translated as CASSLGTSGSTDTQYF.

In this sample, this clone turned up a few times. The V call is TRBV18, the J call TRBJ2-3; 10 positions match TRBD2. Losses at the gene ends were 6 bases for V and 3 bases for J; bases not matched to a gene: 9. From germline, CDR1 is KGHSH and CDR2 LQKENI. This CDR3 comprises 16 residues. The CDR3 coding sequence is TGTGCCAGCTCGCCAAGCGGGGGGGGAAGAACAGATACGCAGTATTTT. Translating gives CASSPSGGGRTDTQYF.

The V and J genes are TRBV27 and TRBJ2-3; a weak D match, TRBD2 (6 bases). This CDR3 is 14 amino acids long. V lost 5 bases and J lost 4, with 13 bases in between. CDR1 MNHEY and CDR2 SMNVEV come from the germline V gene (reference sequence). CDR3 DNA sequence: TGTGCCAGCAGTACCTCGACTAGTGCAGATACGCAGTATTTT. This sequence encodes CASSTSTSADTQYF.

This rearrangement joins TRBV28 to TRBJ1-5, with 8 bases identical to TRBD1. Germline values: CDR1 MDHEN, CDR2 SYDVKM. The CDR3 sequence is 13 residues long. V shed 5 bases and J 4 bases; nucleotides not matched to a gene: 1. The CDR3 sequence is CASSDRGNQPQHF. CDR3 in DNA: TGTGCCAGCAGTGACAGGGGAAATCAGCCCCAGCATTTT.

The CDR3 nucleotides are TGTGCCAGTAGTATAGGTTCGGGTACATCCTACTATGGCTACACCTTC. Its protein product is CASSIGSGTSYYGYTF. This sequence joins TRBV19 and TRBJ1-2; D remains unclear. The CDR3 spans 16 residues. The germline CDR1 and CDR2 sequences are LNHDA and SQIVND (reference sequence). V was cut by 1 base and J by 3 bases, with 15 bases left in between.

V is TRBV7-9 and J is TRBJ2-1, with 9 bases matching TRBD1. The CDR3 sequence is 15 residues long. Germline assignment: CDR1 SEHNR and CDR2 FQNEAQ (reference sequence). The trim removed 6 bases at V and 4 bases at J, leaving 7 bases unmatched. DNA of the CDR3: TGTGCCAGCAGTAACACAGGGGGCTGGTACAATGAGCAGTTCTTC. It yields the protein CASSNTGGWYNEQFF. Looking up the rest from reference TRBV7-9 and TRBJ2-1 gives the full variable domain: DTGVSQNPRHKITKRGQNVTFRCDPISEHNRLYWYRQTLGQGPEFLTYFQNEAQLEKSRLLSDRFSAERPKGSFSTLEIQRTEQGDSAMYLCASSNTGGWYNEQFFGPGTRLTVL.

The rearrangement uses TRBV6-5 and TRBJ2-3; perhaps TRBD1 as D (8 bases). Germline lookup yields CDR1 MNHEY and CDR2 SVGAGI. With 8 bases removed from V and 4 bases from J, the gap between germline ends came to 19 bases. The CDR3 loop spans 15 amino acids. CDR3 residues: CASRQGSGMSDTQYF. The CDR3 DNA follows: TGTGCCAGCCGACAGGGGAGCGGGATGTCAGATACGCAGTATTTT.